Listed here are 14 T cell receptor beta chains from one sample, sequenced in a study of a mutant IDH1 vaccine in newly diagnosed glioma (dated by TCRdb to the early 2020s). The meaning of the sample's time point label: baseline, week 1 (first vaccination visit). The label giving this sample's treatment or condition can be read as: pre-vaccination baseline after standard-of-care therapy. The library was prepared using the immunoSEQ multiplex PCR assay. Not all clones reach the TCRdb copy of this immuneACCESS table, which keeps in-frame sequences only. Checked studies attribute under half of the gap to unresolved V genes and leave the rest unexplained. This sample comprises roughly 70,000 clones, 65% to 90% of them detected only once. Of the sample, 2.9% is held by the ten largest clones. Sequenced here: PBMCs, sampled from a glioma patient treated with radiotherapy, temozolomide or both. The receptor source for this set is a man younger than 40 with glioma.

The chain couples TRBV11-3 to TRBJ1-1; no clear D gene. V lost 1 base to trimming and J lost 9 bases, with 12 bases between them. The CDR3 is 13 amino acids. Germline CDR1 is SGHNT and CDR2 is YENEEA. In DNA, the CDR3 is TGTGCCAGCAGCTTAGTTGTGTCTGCTCAAGCTTTCTTT. Protein product: CASSLVVSAQAFF.

This clone appeared once. This chain uses TRBV27 with TRBJ1-1; 8 bases match TRBD1. Germline V lookup: CDR1 MNHEY, CDR2 SMNVEV (reference sequence). The CDR3 is 17 residues long. With V trimmed by 4 bases and J by 6 bases, 16 bases remained unmatched. As DNA, the CDR3 is TGTGCCAGCAGTTACCACAGGGGGGACACTTTTAAGGCTGAAGCTTTCTTT. The encoded protein is CASSYHRGDTFKAEAFF.

The CDR3 DNA sequence: TGTGCCAGCAGCGTGAGCGATATCCTAGCGGGAGGATACGAGCAGTACTTC. It translates to CASSVSDILAGGYEQYF. The chain joins TRBV9 to TRBJ2-7; 11 positions match TRBD2. With 2 bases clipped from V and 4 bases from J, the junction kept 11 bases outside the gene matches. Per germline, CDR1 SGDLS and CDR2 YYNGEE. The CDR3 extends over 17 amino acids.

On this clone itself: One end of the junction fails to match germline, which may point to a read error. The rearrangement uses TRBV4-1 and TRBJ1-5; tentative D call: TRBD1 (5 bases). The CDR3 has 16 residues. In germline, CDR1 is MGHRA, CDR2 YSYEKL. This CDR3 reads CASGQGFSGINQPQHF. In nucleotides, the CDR3 is TGCGCCAGCGGCCAAGGATTCTCAGGGATCAATCAGCCCCAGCATTTT.

Only a few counts were recorded for this clone. This chain uses TRBV28 with TRBJ1-1; D is unclear. Trimming removed 4 bases at V and 11 bases at J, with 20 bases between. Germline lookup yields CDR1 MDHEN and CDR2 SYDVKM. CDR3 length: 14 amino acids. The CDR3 nucleotides are TGTGCCAGCAGTTCCCCGGGTCCGCCGAAGGTGGCTTTCTTT. Amino acid sequence: CASSSPGPPKVAFF.

The chain combines TRBV5-1 with TRBJ2-4; 14 positions match TRBD2. The CDR3 has 17 residues. Trimming at V came to 4 bases and at J to 3 bases, leaving 6 bases not matched to a gene. In germline, CDR1 is SGHRS, CDR2 YFSETQ. CDR3 amino acids: CASSLGTSGGGKNIQYF. DNA of the CDR3: TGCGCCAGCAGCCTCGGGACTAGCGGGGGCGGCAAAAACATTCAGTACTTC.

V usage is TRBV2 and J usage is TRBJ1-1; a possible D gene is TRBD1 (6 bases). Trimming removed 6 bases at V and 3 bases at J, with 17 bases between. The CDR3 runs 15 residues. Germline loops: CDR1 SNHLY, CDR2 FYNNEI. The CDR3 DNA is TGTGCCAGCAGCATCCCAGGGGCCCGGGACACTGAAGCTTTCTTT. This codes for CASSIPGARDTEAFF.

V gene TRBV9 combines with J gene TRBJ1-1, with 10 bases fitting TRBD1. The V gene's germline CDR1 is SGDLS and CDR2 YYNGEE. V trimming: 3 bases; J trimming: 1 base; junction bases outside the gene matches: 6. The CDR3 has 16 residues. The CDR3: CASSAGTGVRNTEAFF. The CDR3 DNA reads as TGTGCCAGCAGCGCCGGGACAGGGGTTCGGAACACTGAAGCTTTCTTT.

This chain links TRBV6-5 with TRBJ1-2; D uncertain. CDR3 length equals 12 residues. V gave up 4 bases and J gave up 8 bases, with 11 bases separating them. CDR1 is MNHEY, CDR2 SVGAGI, per germline. The CDR3 loop is CASSSRSLGYTF. The CDR3 region has the DNA TGTGCCAGCAGTTCCAGGTCGTTGGGCTACACCTTC.

The chain recombines TRBV9 with TRBJ2-2; 9 bases match TRBD2. The CDR3 is 18 residues long. Germline V gene lookup returns CDR1 SGDLS and CDR2 YYNGEE. The V segment lost 0 bases and the J segment 3 bases; nucleotides outside the gene matches: 9. CDR3: CASSVEERGARDTGELFF. CDR3 nucleotide sequence: TGTGCCAGCAGCGTAGAAGAGCGGGGGGCCCGGGACACCGGGGAGCTGTTTTTT.

J is TRBJ1-2 and V is TRBV19; D uncertain. Per germline, CDR1 LNHDA and CDR2 SQIVND (reference sequence). V was pared by 0 bases and J by 2 bases, with 4 bases between. The length of the CDR3 is 13 residues. The CDR3 is CASSIDTNYGYTF. In nucleotides, the CDR3 is TGTGCCAGTAGTATAGACACCAACTATGGCTACACCTTC.

This chain uses TRBV6-5 with TRBJ2-1, with 7 nucleotides matching TRBD1. CDR1 is MNHEY, CDR2 SVGAGI, per germline. The CDR3 totals 16 residues. Germline trimming cut 2 bases from V and 9 bases from J; bases unmatched to any gene: 13. The chain's CDR3 is CASSYTQGLLSGEQFF. In nucleotides, the CDR3 is TGTGCCAGCAGTTACACACAGGGGCTCCTAAGCGGTGAGCAGTTCTTC.

The rearrangement joins TRBV6-4 to TRBJ2-5; 10 nucleotides line up with TRBD2. Per germline, CDR1 MRHNA and CDR2 SNTAGT. The CDR3 contains 15 residues. With V trimmed by 2 bases and J by 5 bases, 5 bases remained unmatched. The CDR3 DNA follows: TGTGCCAGCAGTGACAGCGGGGGGGCTGGGGAGACCCAGTACTTC. Translating gives CASSDSGGAGETQYF.

The chain uses TRBV9 and TRBJ1-5; D is unresolved. Deletions cut 3 bases from V and 1 base from J, with 14 bases between. The CDR3 is 16 residues long. The germline gives CDR1 SGDLS, CDR2 YYNGEE. CDR3 residues: CASSEGYLGSNQPQHF. In DNA, the CDR3 is TGTGCCAGCAGCGAGGGATATCTTGGGAGCAATCAGCCCCAGCATTTT.